The next 11 T cell receptor beta chains were all read from a single sample in a study of a mutant IDH1 vaccine in newly diagnosed glioma. As to time point: week 35, safety follow-up. Doses consisted of 300 ug of mutant IDH1 20-mer peptide each, paired with topical imiquimod. Some clones are missing from TCRdb's copy, which holds only in-frame ones; the method was immunoSEQ multiplex PCR. The sample includes 30,000 to 40,000 clones, around 80% of them seen just once. These receptors' targets are unknown. The sample here was PBMCs, taken from a glioma patient whose treatment included an IDH1 peptide vaccine. The receptor set was obtained from a man aged 35 to 55 with glioma. Some clones in this sample may be carry-over from other donors' samples.

The V and J genes are TRBV6-5 and TRBJ2-7, with D possibly being TRBD2 (7 bases). Trimming left V 2 bases short and J 2 bases short, with 10 bases between. The CDR3 has 14 residues. Germline-derived CDR1 and CDR2 are MNHEY and SVGAGI. The CDR3 DNA is TGTGCCAGCAGTTACGGGGGGGGCGCCTACGAGCAGTACTTC. Residues: CASSYGGGAYEQYF.

The chain recombines TRBV7-3 with TRBJ2-2; no clear D. The length of the CDR3 is 14 residues. Germline V gene lookup returns CDR1 SGHTA and CDR2 FQGTGA. V was cut by 2 bases and J by 1 base, with 5 bases left in between. DNA of the CDR3: TGTGCCAGCAGCTTACTAGGGAACACCGGGGAGCTGTTTTTT. Translating gives CASSLLGNTGELFF.

This sequence joins TRBV5-4 and TRBJ1-1, with 7 positions matching TRBD1. The CDR3 has 13 residues. With 5 bases clipped from V and 0 bases from J, the junction kept 1 base outside the gene matches. The germline V gene has CDR1 SGHNT and CDR2 YYREEE (reference sequence). The CDR3 bases are TGTGCCAGCAGGGACAGGTTGAACACTGAAGCTTTCTTT. Its translation: CASRDRLNTEAFF. Supplemented by reference TRBV5-4 and TRBJ1-1, the full variable domain reads ETGVTQSPTHLIKTRGQQVTLRCSSQSGHNTVSWYQQALGQGPQFIFQYYREEENGRGNFPPRFSGLQFPNYSSELNVNALELDDSALYLCASRDRLNTEAFFGQGTRLTVV.

This clone was observed a handful of times. V usage is TRBV27 and J usage is TRBJ1-1; TRBD1 matches at 7 bases. This CDR3 has 14 amino acids. Germline V lookup: CDR1 MNHEY, CDR2 SMNVEV (reference sequence). V lost 6 bases, J lost 1 base, and 5 bases stayed unmatched. Here the CDR3 DNA reads TGTGCCAGCAGACTCGGGACAGCGAACACTGAAGCTTTCTTT. It translates to CASRLGTANTEAFF.

V and J are TRBV5-1 and TRBJ1-1; D not certain. Germline V gene data show CDR1 as SGHRS and CDR2 as YFSETQ. V was clipped by 2 bases and J by 5 bases, with 28 bases between them. This CDR3 has 19 residues. For the CDR3, the DNA is TGCGCCAGCAGCTTAAGGATCCTCGTGAGGCTAGGAACGAAGACTGAAGCTTTCTTT. Amino acids: CASSLRILVRLGTKTEAFF.

The V call is TRBV5-4, the J call TRBJ2-5, with a tentative D call TRBD2 (6 bases). Germline-derived CDR1 and CDR2 are SGHNT and YYREEE (reference sequence). CDR3 size: 13 residues. Trimming pared 2 bases from V and 2 bases from J, leaving 7 bases between. The CDR3 DNA is TGTGCCAGCAGCTTCGGGGGTCAAGAGACCCAGTACTTC. Its translation: CASSFGGQETQYF.

In this sample, this clone turned up a few times. The chain joins TRBV7-9 to TRBJ1-4; TRBD1 agrees at 12 bases. V was clipped by 10 bases and J by 8 bases; unmatched bases: 2. Germline values: CDR1 SEHNR, CDR2 FQNEAQ (reference sequence). The CDR3 loop spans 12 amino acids. The CDR3 region has the DNA TGTGCCACGGGACAGGGGGCCGAAAAACTGTTTTTT. It specifies CATGQGAEKLFF.

The chain is built from TRBV5-4 and TRBJ1-2; D unclear. The CDR3 totals 14 residues. Germline-derived CDR1 and CDR2 are SGHNT and YYREEE (reference sequence). The V end lost 1 base, the J end lost 8 bases, and 15 bases lay between the germline ends. Written as DNA, the CDR3 is TGTGCCAGCAGCTTGTTGTTGGATCGTGAAGGCTACACCTTC. It yields the protein CASSLLLDREGYTF.

This rearrangement joins TRBV23-1 to TRBJ1-5; 8 nucleotides align to TRBD1. TRBV23-1 belongs to the ORF category, with a function that is uncertain. With V trimmed by 6 bases and J by 2 bases, 9 bases remained unmatched. The CDR3 loop spans 16 amino acids. DNA for the CDR3: TGCGCCAGCAGGGACAGGGCCGGGGAGCGCAATCAGCCCCAGCATTTT. This codes for CASRDRAGERNQPQHF.

The V call is TRBV2, the J call TRBJ1-4; D perhaps matches TRBD1 (6 bases). Per the germline V gene, CDR1 is SNHLY and CDR2 is FYNNEI. V was clipped by 9 bases and J by 4 bases, with 15 bases between them. The CDR3 spans 14 residues. The DNA of the CDR3 is TGTGCCAGGAAGCACAGGGCGGGTAATGAAAAACTGTTTTTT. Residues: CARKHRAGNEKLFF.

The V call is TRBV7-6, the J call TRBJ2-6; 7 bases fit TRBD1. After removal of 4 bases from V and 1 base from J, the junction contained 13 bases not matched to a gene. CDR1 and CDR2 from the germline V gene are SGHVS and FNYEAQ. The CDR3 spans 19 residues. The DNA for the CDR3 is TGTGCCAGCAGCTATACCCGGGGCAGGGGGAAATCTGGGGCCAACGTCCTGACTTTC. Translated: CASSYTRGRGKSGANVLTF.